This TCR beta chain was profiled in a study of cytomegalovirus exposure and HLA in healthy donors. The V and J ends lost 4 bases and 8 bases, in that order; junction bases with no gene match: 10. This CDR3 contains 15 residues. Germline CDR1 SNHLY, CDR2 FYNNEI. Comments on this clone: Its target is unknown.

Points from the study as a whole: The productive fraction for most TCR beta V segments was about 87% or about 30% in an earlier analysis. The study listed about 150 cytomegalovirus-associated TCR beta chains. In all likelihood, a cluster of highly shared sequence variants was a sequencing artifact. Prediction of most subjects' HLA-A and HLA-B alleles by TCR beta sequences was reportedly accurate.

Use of 60 Vbeta and 13 Jbeta primers characterized the PCR. TCRdb keeps only in-frame clones here, not all; method: immunoSEQ multiplex PCR. Of about 120,000 clones listed, about 70% were seen once; the top ten hold 2% to 2.5%. This rearrangement joins TRBV2 to TRBJ1-2; 10 nucleotides align to TRBD1. Sequences were obtained from PBMCs. The receptor was isolated from a human donor in good health. CDR3 protein: CASSANGGQGRGYTF. CDR3 coding DNA: TGTGCCAGCAGTGCAAATGGGGGACAGGGGAGGGGCTACACCTTC.